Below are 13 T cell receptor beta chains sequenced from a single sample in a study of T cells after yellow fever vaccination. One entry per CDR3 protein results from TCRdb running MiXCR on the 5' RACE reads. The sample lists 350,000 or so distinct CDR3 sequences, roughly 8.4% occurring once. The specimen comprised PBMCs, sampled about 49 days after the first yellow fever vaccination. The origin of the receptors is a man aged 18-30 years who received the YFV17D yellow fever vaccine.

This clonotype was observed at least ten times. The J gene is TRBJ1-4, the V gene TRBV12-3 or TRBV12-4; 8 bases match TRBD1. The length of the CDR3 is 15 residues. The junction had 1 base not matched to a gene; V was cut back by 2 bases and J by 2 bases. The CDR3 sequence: CASSLQGATNEKLFF. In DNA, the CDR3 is TGTGCCAGCAGTTTACAGGGGGCTACTAATGAAAAACTGTTTTTT.

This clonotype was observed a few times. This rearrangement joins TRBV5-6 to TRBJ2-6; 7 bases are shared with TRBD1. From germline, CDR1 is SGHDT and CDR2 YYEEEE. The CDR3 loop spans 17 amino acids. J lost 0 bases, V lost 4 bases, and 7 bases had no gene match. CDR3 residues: CASSKRDRVSGANVLTF. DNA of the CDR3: TGTGCCAGCAGCAAACGGGACAGAGTCTCTGGGGCCAACGTCCTGACTTTC.

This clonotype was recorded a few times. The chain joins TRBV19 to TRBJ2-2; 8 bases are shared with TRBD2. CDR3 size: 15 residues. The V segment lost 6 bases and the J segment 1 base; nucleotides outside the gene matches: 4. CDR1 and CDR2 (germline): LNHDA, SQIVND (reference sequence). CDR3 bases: TGTGCCAGTAGAAGTCTAGCGGGGAACACCGGGGAGCTGTTTTTT. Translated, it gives CASRSLAGNTGELFF.

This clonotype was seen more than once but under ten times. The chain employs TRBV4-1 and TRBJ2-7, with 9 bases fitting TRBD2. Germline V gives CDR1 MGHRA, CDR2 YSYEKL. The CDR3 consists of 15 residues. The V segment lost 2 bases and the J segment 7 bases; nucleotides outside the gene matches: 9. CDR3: CASSQSAGGRREQYF. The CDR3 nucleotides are TGCGCCAGCAGCCAATCTGCGGGGGGGCGGCGGGAGCAGTACTTC.

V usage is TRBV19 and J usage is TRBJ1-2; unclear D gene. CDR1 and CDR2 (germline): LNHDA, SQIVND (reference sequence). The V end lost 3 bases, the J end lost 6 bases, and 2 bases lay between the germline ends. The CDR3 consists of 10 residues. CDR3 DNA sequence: TGTGCCAGTAGTATCAATGGCTACACCTTC. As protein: CASSINGYTF.

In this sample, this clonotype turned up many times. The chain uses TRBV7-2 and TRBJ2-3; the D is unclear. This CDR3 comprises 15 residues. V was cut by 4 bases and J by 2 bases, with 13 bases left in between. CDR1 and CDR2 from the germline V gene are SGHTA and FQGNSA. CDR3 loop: CASSWTALLTDTQYF. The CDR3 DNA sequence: TGTGCCAGCAGCTGGACGGCCCTACTCACAGATACGCAGTATTTT. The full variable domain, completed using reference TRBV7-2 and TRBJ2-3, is GAGVSQSPSNKVTEKGKDVELRCDPISGHTALYWYRQSLGQGLEFLIYFQGNSAPDKSGLPSDRFSAERTGGSVSTLTIQRTQQEDSAVYLCASSWTALLTDTQYFGPGTRLTVL.

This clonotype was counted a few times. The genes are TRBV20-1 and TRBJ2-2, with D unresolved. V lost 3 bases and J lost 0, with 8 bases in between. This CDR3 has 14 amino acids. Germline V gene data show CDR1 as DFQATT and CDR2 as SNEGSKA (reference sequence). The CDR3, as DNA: TGCAGTGCTAGTTCCGCGGCGAACACCGGGGAGCTGTTTTTT. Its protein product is CSASSAANTGELFF.

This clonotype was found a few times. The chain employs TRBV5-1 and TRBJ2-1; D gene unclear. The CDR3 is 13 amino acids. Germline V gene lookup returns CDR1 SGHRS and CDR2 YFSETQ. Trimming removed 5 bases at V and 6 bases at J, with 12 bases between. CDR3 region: CASRDLRSNEQFF. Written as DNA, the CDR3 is TGCGCCAGCAGGGACCTCCGGTCCAATGAGCAGTTCTTC. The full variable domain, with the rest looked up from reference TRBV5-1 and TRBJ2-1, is KAGVTQTPRYLIKTRGQQVTLSCSPISGHRSVSWYQQTPGQGLQFLFEYFSETQRNKGNFPGRFSGRQFSNSRSEMNVSTLELGDSALYLCASRDLRSNEQFFGPGTRLTVL.

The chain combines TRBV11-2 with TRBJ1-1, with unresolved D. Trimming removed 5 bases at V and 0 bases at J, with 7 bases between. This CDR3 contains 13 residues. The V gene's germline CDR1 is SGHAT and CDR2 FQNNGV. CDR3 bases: TGTGCCAGCAGCATAAATATGAACACTGAAGCTTTCTTT. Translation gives CASSINMNTEAFF.

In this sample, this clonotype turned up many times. DNA of the CDR3: TGCAGCGTTGAAGCGGGGGCAGGAACCCGCACAGATACGCAGTATTTT. It yields the protein CSVEAGAGTRTDTQYF. The chain combines TRBV29-1 with TRBJ2-3, with D perhaps being TRBD1 or TRBD2 (6 bases each). Trimming pared 1 base from V and 1 base from J, leaving 15 bases between. This CDR3 is built from 16 residues. Germline V gene sequence: CDR1 SQVTM, CDR2 ANQGSEA.

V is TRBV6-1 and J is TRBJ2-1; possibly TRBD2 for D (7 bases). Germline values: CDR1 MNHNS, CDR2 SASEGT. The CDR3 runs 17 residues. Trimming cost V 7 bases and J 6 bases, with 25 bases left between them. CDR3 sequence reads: CASTPSRGGPVANEQFF. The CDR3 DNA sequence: TGTGCCAGCACGCCGTCCCGCGGGGGCCCAGTAGCCAATGAGCAGTTCTTC.

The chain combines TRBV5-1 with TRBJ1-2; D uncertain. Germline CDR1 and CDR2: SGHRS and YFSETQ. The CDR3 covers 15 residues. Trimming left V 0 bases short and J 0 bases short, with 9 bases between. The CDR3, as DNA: TGCGCCAGCAGCTTGGAATTTGGAGCTAACTATGGCTACACCTTC. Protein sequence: CASSLEFGANYGYTF.

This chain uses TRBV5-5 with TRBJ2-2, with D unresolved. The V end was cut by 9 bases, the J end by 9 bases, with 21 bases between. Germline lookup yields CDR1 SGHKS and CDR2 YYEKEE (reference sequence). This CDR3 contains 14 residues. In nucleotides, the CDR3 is TGTGCCATGAGCCCTGGGCTCCGCCCCTGGGAGCTGTTTTTT. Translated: CAMSPGLRPWELFF.